This entry describes one T cell receptor beta chain. The data were taken from a study of blood T cell repertoires in COVID-19. About the study: From T cells, B-cell-depleted T cells, or PBMCs came the material, which was cDNA or gDNA.

Original analysis: Reference gene primer amplification in the assay estimated nucleated cell counts. Repertoires were generated with immunoSEQ multiplex PCR, while TCRdb's copy carries only in-frame clones and drops some. V and J calls and clone size follow that table, whereas D and trimming were derived from the DNA. The table includes over 200,000 clones, more than 70% detected once. The CDR3 length is 14 residues. V was trimmed by 6 bases and J by 0 bases, leaving 10 bases between them. Germline-derived CDR1 and CDR2 are LNHDA and SQIVND (reference sequence). The genes are TRBV19 and TRBJ2-3, with D possibly being TRBD1 (5 bases). The sequencing sample was made of peripheral blood. The sequence was collected from a woman between 45 and 65 years old with acute or convalescent COVID-19. CDR3 bases: TGTGCCAGTAGAACACAGGCTAGCACAGATACGCAGTATTTT. This encodes CASRTQASTDTQYF.